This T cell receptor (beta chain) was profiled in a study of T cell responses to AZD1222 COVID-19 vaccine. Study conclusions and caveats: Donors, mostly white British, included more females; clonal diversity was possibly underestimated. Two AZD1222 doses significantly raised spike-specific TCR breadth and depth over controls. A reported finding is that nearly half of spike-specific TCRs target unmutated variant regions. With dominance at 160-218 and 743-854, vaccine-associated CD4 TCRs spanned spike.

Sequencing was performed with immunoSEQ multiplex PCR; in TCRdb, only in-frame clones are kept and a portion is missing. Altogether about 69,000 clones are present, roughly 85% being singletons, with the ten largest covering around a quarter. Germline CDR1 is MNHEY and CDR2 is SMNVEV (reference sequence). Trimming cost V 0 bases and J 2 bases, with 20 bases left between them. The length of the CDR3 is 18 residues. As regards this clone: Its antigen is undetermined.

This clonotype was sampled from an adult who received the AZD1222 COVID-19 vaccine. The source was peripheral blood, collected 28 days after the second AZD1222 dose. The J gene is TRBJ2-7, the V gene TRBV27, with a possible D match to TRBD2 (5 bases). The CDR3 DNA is TGTGCCAGCAGTTTATCAAGCGAGGGCTGGGAGCCCCCCTACGAGCAGTACTTC. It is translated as CASSLSSEGWEPPYEQYF.